This TCR beta chain was identified during a study of shared clonotypes between healthy human individuals. Study summary: CD4 naive and memory got three plates each, CD8 naive two, CD8 memory one.

How the authors handled the data: Without quality scores, immunoSEQ junctional reads could not be filtered like full-length reads. Sequencing was performed with immunoSEQ multiplex PCR; in TCRdb, only in-frame clones are kept and a portion is missing. V and J calls and clone size follow that table, whereas D and trimming were derived from the DNA. The profile shows 650,000 to 750,000 clones, more than 70% of them singletons. Comment on this clone: The antigen is unknown.

The study's findings and limits: There were few donors, and this limited the genetic and exposure-history diversity represented. The study found about 5% of naive CD4 clonotypes shared across several donors.

Sequencing was performed on memory CD4+ T cells sorted from blood. Subset here: CD45RA-negative fraction. The receptor was derived from a woman aged 30 to 39 in good health.

The CDR3 loop reads CASSLYGAGGTGELFF. The CDR3 bases are TGTGCCAGCAGCTTATATGGTGCGGGTGGAACCGGGGAGCTGTTTTTT. J is TRBJ2-2 and V is TRBV7-6, with D perhaps matching TRBD2 (5 bases). This CDR3 is built from 16 residues. Trimming took 2 bases from V and 5 from J, leaving 15 bases between them. CDR1 and CDR2 from the germline V gene are SGHVS and FNYEAQ.